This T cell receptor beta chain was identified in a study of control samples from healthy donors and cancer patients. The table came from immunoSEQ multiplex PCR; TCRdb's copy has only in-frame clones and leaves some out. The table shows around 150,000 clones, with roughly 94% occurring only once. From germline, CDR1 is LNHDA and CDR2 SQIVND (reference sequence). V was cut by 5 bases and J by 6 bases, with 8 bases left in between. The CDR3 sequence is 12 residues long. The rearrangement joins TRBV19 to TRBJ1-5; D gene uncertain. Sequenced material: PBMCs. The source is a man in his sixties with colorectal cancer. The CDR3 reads CASSWRGQPQHF. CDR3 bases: TGTGCCAGTAGTTGGCGCGGTCAGCCCCAGCATTTT. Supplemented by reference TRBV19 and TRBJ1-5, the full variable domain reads DGGITQSPKYLFRKEGQNVTLSCEQNLNHDAMYWYRQDPGQGLRLIYYSQIVNDFQKGDIAEGYSVSREKKESFPLTVTSAQKNPTAFYLCASSWRGQPQHFGDGTRLSIL.